These 20 T cell receptor beta chains share one sample of origin, sequenced in a study of cytomegalovirus exposure and HLA in healthy donors. Researchers ran the PCR with 60 Vbeta and 13 Jbeta primers. Sequencing used immunoSEQ multiplex PCR; TCRdb keeps in-frame clones, though not all of them. Seen here are about 130,000 clones, around 73% observed once, and the top ten hold around 9.9%. The sequenced sample was PBMCs. The receptors were sampled from a young man in good health and CMV-seropositive.

The CDR3 region is CSVVTSGITETQYF. Here the CDR3 DNA reads TGCAGCGTCGTGACTAGCGGGATTACGGAGACCCAGTACTTC. The rearrangement uses TRBV29-1 and TRBJ2-5, with 11 bases identical to TRBD2. The ends lost 6 bases at V and 5 bases at J; junction bases unmatched: 8. The CDR3 is made up of 14 amino acids. Germline CDR1 reads SQVTM; CDR2 reads ANQGSEA.

The chain recombines TRBV15 with TRBJ2-1; possible D gene TRBD2, 6 bases. Germline assignment: CDR1 LNHNV and CDR2 YYDKDF (reference sequence). With 0 bases removed from V and 2 bases from J, the gap between germline ends came to 11 bases. The CDR3 sequence is 16 residues long. The CDR3 protein is CATSRDPGSTYNEQFF. DNA for the CDR3: TGTGCCACCAGCAGAGACCCCGGGAGTACCTACAATGAGCAGTTCTTC.

The CDR3 bases are TGTGCCAGCAGTTACTCGACTGGAGGGAAGCACGAGCAGTACTTC. Translation: CASSYSTGGKHEQYF. The chain has TRBV6-5 and TRBJ2-7; TRBD2 is a possible D gene (6 bases). Germline V gene sequence: CDR1 MNHEY, CDR2 SVGAGI. V was pared by 0 bases and J by 5 bases, with 14 bases between. The CDR3 is made up of 15 amino acids.

The J gene is TRBJ2-1, the V gene TRBV4-1; TRBD2 matches at 14 bases. This CDR3 is built from 15 residues. V dropped 3 bases and J dropped 8; count of bases not matched to a gene: 3. Germline CDR1 and CDR2: MGHRA and YSYEKL. CDR3 sequence (DNA): TGCGCCAGCAGCCAGGGACTAGCGGGAGTCTATGAGCAGTTCTTC. This gives the protein CASSQGLAGVYEQFF.

This clone came up a few times. The J gene is TRBJ2-1, the V gene TRBV6-5, with a possible D match to TRBD2 (5 bases). The V end lost 2 bases, the J end lost 6 bases, and 11 bases lay between the germline ends. The length of the CDR3 is 14 residues. Germline CDR1 MNHEY, CDR2 SVGAGI. The CDR3 DNA is TGTGCCAGCAGTTACGGCCAGGCGGGCAATGAGCAGTTCTTC. This sequence encodes CASSYGQAGNEQFF.

The V gene is TRBV27, the J gene TRBJ2-4; D might be TRBD2 (6 bases). The germline gives CDR1 MNHEY, CDR2 SMNVEV (reference sequence). V lost 5 bases to trimming and J lost 6 bases, with 11 bases between them. The CDR3 totals 13 residues. The CDR3 nucleotides read TGTGCCAGCAGTCCCCGCGGGATAAACATTCAGTACTTC. Its protein is CASSPRGINIQYF.

The chain is built from TRBV28 and TRBJ2-1, with 9 bases matching TRBD2. Trimming removed 7 bases from V and 4 bases from J; junction bases left unmatched: 11. The germline CDR1 and CDR2 sequences are MDHEN and SYDVKM. This CDR3 has 16 residues. The CDR3 region is CASKASGTQLYNEQFF. The CDR3 coding sequence is TGTGCCAGCAAGGCTAGCGGGACGCAATTGTACAATGAGCAGTTCTTC.

This clone was recorded once. The chain has TRBV11-2 and TRBJ2-5, with 10 bases lining up with TRBD1. V lost 1 base and J lost 1; bases outside the gene matches: 6. CDR1 and CDR2 from the germline V gene are SGHAT and FQNNGV. CDR3 length: 17 amino acids. The CDR3 loop is CASSLVGTGDPQETQYF. The CDR3 nucleotides are TGTGCCAGCAGCTTAGTGGGGACAGGGGACCCCCAAGAGACCCAGTACTTC.

This chain links TRBV5-1 with TRBJ2-1; 8 positions agree with TRBD2. Germline CDR1 SGHRS, CDR2 YFSETQ. V lost 3 bases and J lost 7; bases outside the gene matches: 6. The CDR3 totals 14 residues. The CDR3 loop is CASSSGGEGNEQFF. In DNA, the CDR3 is TGCGCCAGCAGCTCGGGGGGGGAGGGGAATGAGCAGTTCTTC.

The CDR3, as DNA: TGTGCCTGGAACACCGGGACAGGGATCAGTCAGCCCCAGCATTTT. Its protein is CAWNTGTGISQPQHF. The rearrangement joins TRBV30 to TRBJ1-5; 9 bases match TRBD1. Trimming at V came to 4 bases and at J to 6 bases, leaving 10 bases not matched to a gene. This CDR3 has 15 residues. Germline CDR1 and CDR2: GTSNPN and SVGIG (reference sequence).

The rearrangement joins TRBV27 to TRBJ1-2, with D tentatively TRBD1 (6 bases). The CDR3 length is 14 residues. V lost 6 bases and J lost 8, with 19 bases in between. Germline loops: CDR1 MNHEY, CDR2 SMNVEV (reference sequence). DNA for the CDR3: TGTGCCAGCAGGCCCGGCGGGGGGCATCGCGGCTACACCTTC. It codes for CASRPGGGHRGYTF.

The sample holds one count of this clone. This chain uses TRBV28 with TRBJ2-7, with TRBD1 identical over 9 bases. This CDR3 has 13 amino acids. With V trimmed by 5 bases and J by 3 bases, 2 bases remained unmatched. From germline, CDR1 is MDHEN and CDR2 SYDVKM. CDR3 nucleotide sequence: TGTGCCAGCAGTAGGGGACAGGGCTACGAGCAGTACTTC. Amino acids: CASSRGQGYEQYF.

The V gene is TRBV11-2, the J gene TRBJ1-4; TRBD1 is a possible D gene (5 bases). V was cut by 0 bases and J by 11 bases, with 10 bases left in between. Germline lookup yields CDR1 SGHAT and CDR2 FQNNGV. CDR3 length: 13 amino acids. The CDR3 is CASSLDGGVKLFF. The CDR3 DNA sequence: TGTGCCAGCAGCTTAGATGGAGGGGTCAAACTGTTTTTT.

The chain links TRBV29-1 to TRBJ2-7, with a possible D match to TRBD1 (6 bases). The CDR3 sequence is 13 residues long. Per germline, CDR1 SQVTM and CDR2 ANQGSEA. V dropped 6 bases and J dropped 4 bases, with 16 bases sitting between them. The CDR3 nucleotides are TGCAGCGTCGGACAAGACAGGTCATACGAGCAGTACTTC. Its translation is CSVGQDRSYEQYF.

V is TRBV7-2 and J is TRBJ1-3; no clear D gene. This CDR3 contains 15 residues. The V gene's germline CDR1 is SGHTA and CDR2 FQGNSA. V shed 4 bases and J shed 2 bases, with 12 bases lying between them. As DNA, the CDR3 is TGTGCCAGCAGCTCTCTCCTAGACGCTGGAAACACCATATATTTT. As protein: CASSSLLDAGNTIYF.

The rearrangement links TRBV29-1 to TRBJ2-7; 9 bases are shared with TRBD1. The germline gives CDR1 SQVTM, CDR2 ANQGSEA. V trimming: 4 bases; J trimming: 6 bases; junction bases outside the gene matches: 10. There are 14 residues in the CDR3. This CDR3 reads CSVAGQGGSLEQYF. CDR3 coding DNA: TGCAGCGTTGCGGGACAGGGAGGGTCTCTCGAGCAGTACTTC.

This clone was counted only a few times. The chain combines TRBV6-6 with TRBJ2-7, with 7 bases matching TRBD1. Germline values: CDR1 MNHNY, CDR2 SVGAGI (reference sequence). The CDR3 length is 16 residues. J was trimmed by 2 bases and V by 8 bases; bases with no gene match: 15. CDR3 sequence reads: CASGNQRGRTPYEQYF. The CDR3 DNA sequence: TGTGCCAGCGGGAACCAAAGGGGGCGGACCCCCTACGAGCAGTACTTC.

V gene TRBV28 combines with J gene TRBJ1-4; D is ambiguous. V was shortened by 5 bases and J by 0 bases, with 16 bases between the two germline ends. Germline loops: CDR1 MDHEN, CDR2 SYDVKM. This CDR3 comprises 17 residues. CDR3 bases: TGTGCCAGCAGTCCCCTCGCGGCGGCCGCAACTAATGAAAAACTGTTTTTT. This sequence encodes CASSPLAAAATNEKLFF.

The J gene is TRBJ1-2, the V gene TRBV5-4; D might be TRBD1 (6 bases). The ends were cut back, 3 bases at V and 5 bases at J, with 14 bases in the middle. The CDR3 length is 14 residues. Germline values: CDR1 SGHNT, CDR2 YYREEE (reference sequence). CDR3 region: CASSWMTGVYGYTF. In DNA, the CDR3 is TGTGCCAGCAGCTGGATGACAGGCGTTTATGGCTACACCTTC. Based on the CDR3 plus reference TRBV5-4 and TRBJ1-2, the full variable domain is ETGVTQSPTHLIKTRGQQVTLRCSSQSGHNTVSWYQQALGQGPQFIFQYYREEENGRGNFPPRFSGLQFPNYSSELNVNALELDDSALYLCASSWMTGVYGYTFGSGTRLTVV.

The V and J genes are TRBV7-2 and TRBJ2-7; possible D gene TRBD2, 6 bases. V was trimmed by 2 bases and J by 7 bases, leaving 21 bases between them. Germline lookup yields CDR1 SGHTA and CDR2 FQGNSA. This CDR3 comprises 16 residues. CDR3: CASSLSSGLGSTEQYF. The DNA for the CDR3 is TGTGCCAGCAGCTTAAGTTCGGGACTGGGGTCTACGGAGCAGTACTTC.